Sequencing of this T cell receptor (beta chain) was carried out in a study of blood T cell repertoires in COVID-19 (TCRdb year 2020). A note on the overall study: Samples from collaborators originated in the United States, Italy and Spain and spanned both the acute and convalescent phases of COVID-19. The prospective study material was composed of cDNA or gDNA derived from T cells, B-cell-depleted T cells, or PBMCs. Deeply sampled blood TCRbeta repertoires from subjects exposed to, actively infected with, or recovered from COVID-19 were included in the dataset. The repertoires were made available in a free public database intended to serve as a resource for research on the immune response to SARS-CoV-2. The samples were drawn from two sources: the first 160 participants of the ongoing ImmuneRACE study, and about 1,300 subjects contributed by 6 global collaborators. Nearly every sample came with metadata listing a de-identified subject ID, COVID-19 status, age in years and sex. Where HLA class I and class II types were available, the types were taken from metadata supplied by the sample provider, not from assay-based typing. Summary of the overall study and its limitations: The quantity of clinical and demographic metadata differed by source and by participant and was supplied without curation.

TCRbeta CDR3 regions were amplified from genomic DNA by means of the immunoSEQ Assay, a bias-controlled multiplex PCR. The authors' analysis ran thus. Within the assay, amplification of reference gene primers was used to estimate how many nucleated cells each sample contained. To quantify the absolute abundance of each unique TCRbeta CDR3 rearrangement, sequence reads were collapsed and filtered. Productive Simpson clonality was computed per sample as the square root of Simpson's diversity index over productive rearrangements. Imported from immuneACCESS, the table was reduced by TCRdb to in-frame sequences with V and J called. These copies leave out some clones; in studies compared against another copy, an unresolved V gene accounts for under half, and the cause of the remainder is not known. V, J and clone size are those of that table, while D and trimming were read from the DNA. This sample is represented by roughly 280,000 clones; about 86% of them were singletons. Approximately 2% of the sample is held by the ten biggest clonotypes.

V and J are truncated by 1 base and 7 bases respectively, leaving an intervening sequence of 16 bases. From the cysteine through the phenylalanine, the CDR3 covers 15 amino acids. Only CDR3 DNA is held: 45 bases, read in frame from base 1. As encoded in the germline V gene, CDR1 is SNHLY while CDR2 is FYNNEI. Concerning this clone: It lacks a known antigen. Base qualities are not provided; no much larger clone lies one nucleotide away.

Collaborating institutions collected whole blood in K2EDTA tubes following their own protocols. For TCRbeta analysis, collaborators shipped samples as frozen whole blood, isolated PBMCs, or DNA extracted from either of those sample types. This sequence uses TRBV2 and TRBJ1-2; no D gene is confidently identified. The clonotype was recovered from a man younger than 40 with active or convalescent COVID-19. The sequenced sample consisted of peripheral blood. The CDR3 here reads CASSEGPLQAVGYTF. The sequenced DNA is TGTGCCAGCAGTGAAGGTCCCCTGCAGGCAGTTGGCTACACCTTC.